This TCR beta chain was observed in a study of shared clonotypes between healthy human individuals. Those who donated, Caucasian adults without exception, all lived in Nashville, Tennessee. Trimming removed 10 bases from V and 10 bases from J, with 13 bases in between. This CDR3 has 10 amino acids. CDR1 is MDHEN and CDR2 is SYDVKM in the germline V gene. The table came from immunoSEQ multiplex PCR; TCRdb's copy has only in-frame clones and leaves some out. The table lists roughly 500,000 clones, about 79% of them singletons. This TCR was sampled from a woman between 40 and 50 years old in good health. Some clones in this sample may be carry-over from other donors' samples. The source material was PBMCs. V is TRBV28 and J is TRBJ2-5; perhaps TRBD1 as D (6 bases). The CDR3 bases are TGTGCCACAGGGGCCCGGGACCAGTACTTC. The encoded protein is CATGARDQYF.